The sequence of this TCR beta chain was determined in a study of Ad26.COV2.S vaccination and SARS-CoV-2 variants. General study results and limits: Total responses of T cells may have been underestimated by the analyses of TCR breadth and depth. Vaccine recipients surpassed placebo recipients in spike-specific TCR breadth.

Comment on this clone: The antigen is undetermined.

Specified treatment: some 19 received Ad26.COV2.S at low or high dose, single or two shots; 5 received placebo; per-sample allocation not given. At day 63 after the first vaccine or placebo injection, samples were drawn. The shot given was an Ad26 vector that makes Wuhan-strain SARS-CoV-2 spike. V lost 0 bases and J lost 2; bases outside the gene matches: 3. This CDR3 spans 16 amino acids. From germline, CDR1 is MNHEY and CDR2 SVGAGI. Assay used: immunoSEQ multiplex PCR; TCRdb lists only in-frame clones, some missing. This sample has about 430,000 clones, with roughly 90% found just once. The receptor was isolated from a person aged 18-60 years who received the Ad26.COV2.S COVID-19 vaccine or a placebo. This specimen consisted of peripheral blood, obtained in a trial of Ad26.COV2.S vaccine versus placebo. This rearrangement joins TRBV6-5 to TRBJ2-2, with 7 bases fitting TRBD1. The CDR3 DNA sequence: TGTGCCAGCAGTTACTCGAGACAGGGCAACACCGGGGAGCTGTTTTTT. Its protein product is CASSYSRQGNTGELFF.